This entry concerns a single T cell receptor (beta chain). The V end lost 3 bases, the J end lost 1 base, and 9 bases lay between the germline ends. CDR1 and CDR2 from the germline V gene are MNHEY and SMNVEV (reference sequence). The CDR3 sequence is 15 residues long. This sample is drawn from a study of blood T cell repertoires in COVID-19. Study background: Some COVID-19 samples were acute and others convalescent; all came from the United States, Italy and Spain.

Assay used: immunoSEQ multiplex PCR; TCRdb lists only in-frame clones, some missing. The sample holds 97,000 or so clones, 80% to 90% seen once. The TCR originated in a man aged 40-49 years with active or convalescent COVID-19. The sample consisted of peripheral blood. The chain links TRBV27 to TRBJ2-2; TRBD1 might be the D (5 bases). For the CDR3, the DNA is TGTGCCAGCAGTTTTGGGCAGGGGAACACCGGGGAGCTGTTTTTT. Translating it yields CASSFGQGNTGELFF.